This T cell receptor beta chain stems from a study of CD8+CD57+ T cells in acquired aplastic anemia. Study context: Average DNA yield from sorted CD4+ and CD8+ cells was around 3.2 ug. Study outcomes and limitations: It was found that about 31 CD8+ CDR3 sequences were shared between patients and controls.

Points on this clonotype: Its antigen is not known.

Patients selected for sequencing had displayed CD8+CD57+ cell expansion by flow cytometry. Every one of the patients had aplastic anemia (severe, acquired). Receipt of therapy had not occurred in any patient by the time of blood sampling. For CDR3 and TCR beta VDJ profiling, genomic DNA was the template used. TCRdb recomputed calls from the reads with MiXCR, one row per CDR3 protein. The repertoire holds approximately 470,000 distinct CDR3 sequences, with roughly a third as singletons. From germline, CDR1 is SEHNR and CDR2 FQNEAQ (reference sequence). After removal of 5 bases from V and 7 bases from J, the junction contained 9 bases not matched to a gene. The CDR3 totals 15 residues.

Sequenced sample: sorted CD4+, CD8+, or CD8+CD57+ T cells (not recorded which) from PBMCs. V is TRBV7-9 and J is TRBJ1-4; 8 bases align to TRBD1. This clonotype was sampled from a human donor with aplastic anemia. In nucleotides, the CDR3 is TGTGCCAGCAGCGGCCAGGACAGGGTGGGTGAAAAACTGTTTTTT. Translating it yields CASSGQDRVGEKLFF. The full variable domain, its missing parts supplied by reference TRBV7-9 and TRBJ1-4, is DTGVSQNPRHKITKRGQNVTFRCDPISEHNRLYWYRQTLGQGPEFLTYFQNEAQLEKSRLLSDRFSAERPKGSFSTLEIQRTEQGDSAMYLCASSGQDRVGEKLFFGSGTQLSVL.